The sequence of this T cell receptor (beta chain) was determined in a study of blood T cell repertoires in COVID-19 (TCRdb year 2020). About the full investigation: Samples covering the acute and convalescent phases of COVID-19 were provided by collaborators in the United States, Italy and Spain. The prospective study material was composed of cDNA or gDNA derived from T cells, B-cell-depleted T cells, or PBMCs. Deeply sampled blood TCRbeta repertoires from subjects exposed to, actively infected with, or recovered from COVID-19 were included in the dataset. The repertoires were released in a freely available public database meant as a resource for research on the immune response to SARS-CoV-2. Samples were obtained from the ongoing ImmuneRACE study (first 160 participants) and from over 1,000 subjects provided by 6 global collaborators. Sample metadata almost always included a de-identified subject ID, COVID-19 status, age in years and sex. Where HLA class I and class II types were available, the types were taken from metadata supplied by the sample provider, not from assay-based typing. Results the study describes overall, beyond this receptor: The quantity of clinical and demographic metadata differed by source and by participant and was supplied without curation.

Reading from cysteine to phenylalanine, the CDR3 counts 14 amino acids. Here the CDR3 DNA is all that survives: 42 bases in frame from base 1. Trimming takes 2 bases from V and 4 bases from J, and the germline ends sit 11 bases apart. CDR1 and CDR2, per the germline V gene (reference sequence), are MNHNY and SVGAGI. Turning to this clone: Its antigen is not yet known. No base quality values were provided; no much bigger clone lies one nucleotide off.

TCRbeta CDR3 regions were amplified from genomic DNA using the immunoSEQ Assay, a bias-controlled multiplex PCR. Under the source paper's analysis protocol: Nucleated cell counts per sample were estimated from amplification of reference gene primers within the assay. Sequence reads were collapsed and filtered to measure the absolute abundance of every unique TCRbeta CDR3 rearrangement. For each sample, productive Simpson clonality was calculated by taking the square root of Simpson's diversity index across productive rearrangements. Entries here come from immuneACCESS through TCRdb and include only in-frame sequences with V and J called. Some clones fail to appear in such tables; in the studies checked, an unresolved V gene covers under half of the shortfall, and the cause of the remainder is unknown. That table is the source of V, J and clone size, and D and trimming were worked out from the DNA. For this sample the table gives 87,000 or so clones, of which approximately 82% were detected only once. Roughly 2.2% of the sample is taken by the ten largest.

Each collaborating institution followed its own protocols to collect whole blood in K2EDTA tubes. For TCRbeta analysis, collaborator samples were shipped as frozen whole blood, as isolated PBMCs, or as DNA extracted from either sample type. In this chain, TRBV6-6 is recombined with TRBJ1-1; TRBD1 could be the D gene, as 6 bases match. The material sequenced was peripheral blood. This sequence was found in a woman aged 65 to 85 with acute or convalescent COVID-19. The DNA is TGTGCCAGCAGTTACGAGGGGGTGAGCACTGAAGCTTTCTTT. It encodes CASSYEGVSTEAFF.